The 4 T cell receptor beta chains below were found in one sample sequenced in a study of CD8 T cells in Susac syndrome. Reverse transcription of about 0.5 to 1 ug RNA used random hexamers. Each CDR3 protein gets one entry after TCRdb re-called the immunoSEQ multiplex PCR reads with MiXCR. The data hold about 170,000 distinct CDR3 sequences, with roughly 95% observed a single time. The sample consisted of CD4+ T cells from PBMCs. The receptors shown here come from a human donor with Susac syndrome.

The J gene is TRBJ2-1, the V gene TRBV7-8; TRBD2 agrees at 7 bases. V shed 2 bases and J 0 bases; nucleotides not matched to a gene: 7. This CDR3 has 17 residues. Germline CDR1 reads SGHVS; CDR2 reads FQNEAQ. For the CDR3, the DNA is TGTGCCAGCAGCTTATTTAGCGGGCAACTCTCCTACAATGAGCAGTTCTTC. Translation: CASSLFSGQLSYNEQFF.

The rearrangement links TRBV28 to TRBJ1-2; TRBD1 is a possible D gene (6 bases). CDR1 is MDHEN and CDR2 is SYDVKM in the germline V gene. V was cut by 5 bases and J by 5 bases, with 15 bases left in between. CDR3 length equals 14 residues. CDR3 in amino acids: CASSDWDTLYGYTF. The CDR3 DNA is TGTGCCAGCAGTGACTGGGACACCCTTTATGGCTACACCTTC.

The chain employs TRBV25-1 and TRBJ1-5, with D perhaps TRBD1 (6 bases). The CDR3 sequence is 19 residues long. The V end lost 2 bases, the J end lost 0 bases, and 20 bases lay between the germline ends. Germline CDR1 and CDR2: MGHDK and SYGVNS. Here the CDR3 reads CASSEGPAGGQYSNQPQHF. The CDR3 DNA is TGTGCCAGCAGTGAAGGGCCCGCGGGGGGGCAATATAGCAATCAGCCCCAGCATTTT.

The V and J genes are TRBV4-1 and TRBJ2-5; weak D call: TRBD2 (5 bases). Trimming cost V 2 bases and J 8 bases, with 9 bases left between them. Germline assignment: CDR1 MGHRA and CDR2 YSYEKL. This CDR3 region has 12 residues. The CDR3 here is CASSQILGTQYF. CDR3 in DNA: TGCGCCAGCAGCCAAATACTAGGTACCCAGTACTTC.